Below are 14 T cell receptor beta chains sequenced from a single sample in a study of cytomegalovirus exposure and HLA in healthy donors. This PCR relied on a set of 60 Vbeta primers and 13 Jbeta primers. Sequencing was performed with immunoSEQ multiplex PCR; in TCRdb, only in-frame clones are kept and a portion is missing. The sample holds 150,000 or so clones, roughly 79% seen once. The sample was PBMCs. These receptor sequences come from a middle-aged man in good health and CMV-seropositive.

This rearrangement joins TRBV28 to TRBJ2-4; TRBD1 aligns across 8 bases. V shed 5 bases, J shed 6 bases, and the junction held 6 bases outside the gene matches. Germline V lookup: CDR1 MDHEN, CDR2 SYDVKM. This CDR3 region has 14 residues. The CDR3: CASSPGQGINIQYF. DNA for the CDR3: TGTGCCAGCAGTCCCGGACAGGGAATAAACATTCAGTACTTC.

The CDR3 DNA sequence: TGCAGCGTTGAAGAGTTTTCCGGGTTGGGAGGGTGGAGTTGGGACACTGAAGCTTTCTTT. Translating gives CSVEEFSGLGGWSWDTEAFF. The gene calls are TRBV29-1 and TRBJ1-1; D is undetermined. The CDR3 loop spans 20 amino acids. Trimming removed 0 bases from V and 3 bases from J, with 29 bases in between. Germline CDR1 is SQVTM and CDR2 is ANQGSEA.

The genes are TRBV7-2 and TRBJ2-5; maybe TRBD1 (8 bases). The germline V gene has CDR1 SGHTA and CDR2 FQGNSA. The CDR3 loop spans 16 amino acids. The V and J ends lost 5 bases and 5 bases respectively, with 21 bases between them. The CDR3 loop is CASSPQGGKIFETQYF. The CDR3 nucleotides read TGTGCCAGCAGCCCACAGGGGGGGAAAATTTTTGAGACCCAGTACTTC.

The gene calls are TRBV10-3 and TRBJ1-1; TRBD1 matches 9 bases. The CDR3 covers 14 residues. Trimming took 6 bases from V and 4 from J; bases not matched to a gene: 6. Germline V gene lookup returns CDR1 ENHRY and CDR2 SYGVKD. The CDR3 protein is CAIRKDRGSTEAFF. CDR3 in DNA: TGTGCCATCAGGAAGGACAGGGGAAGCACTGAAGCTTTCTTT.

The chain employs TRBV4-1 and TRBJ2-2; D gene ambiguous. CDR3 size: 15 residues. CDR1 is MGHRA, CDR2 YSYEKL, per germline. Trimming stripped 2 bases from V and 5 bases from J, with 12 bases between. CDR3 coding DNA: TGCGCCAGCAGCCAATTAGAAGTAAAGACCGGGGAGCTGTTTTTT. Amino acid sequence: CASSQLEVKTGELFF.

This chain joins TRBV25-1 and TRBJ2-3, with TRBD2 identical over 11 bases. The CDR3 contains 15 residues. The V and J ends lost 3 bases and 5 bases, in that order; junction bases with no gene match: 4. CDR1 and CDR2 (germline): MGHDK, SYGVNS. CDR3 sequence (DNA): TGTGCCAGCAGTGAGTCTAGCGGGGGGTTAGATACGCAGTATTTT. Translated, it gives CASSESSGGLDTQYF.

The chain combines TRBV5-1 with TRBJ2-3, with 12 bases fitting TRBD2. This CDR3 has 17 residues. After removal of 3 bases from V and 5 bases from J, the junction contained 10 bases not matched to a gene. Germline lookup yields CDR1 SGHRS and CDR2 YFSETQ. The CDR3 is CASSYLTSGGFRDTQYF. The CDR3 region has the DNA TGCGCCAGCAGCTACCTCACTAGCGGGGGGTTTAGAGATACGCAGTATTTT. Complete variable domain (other parts from reference TRBV5-1 and TRBJ2-3): KAGVTQTPRYLIKTRGQQVTLSCSPISGHRSVSWYQQTPGQGLQFLFEYFSETQRNKGNFPGRFSGRQFSNSRSEMNVSTLELGDSALYLCASSYLTSGGFRDTQYFGPGTRLTVL.

This clone has just a few counts. The chain couples TRBV6-4 to TRBJ1-1; D perhaps matches TRBD1 (6 bases). This CDR3 is 14 amino acids long. Trimming removed 7 bases at V and 1 base at J, with 13 bases between. From germline, CDR1 is MRHNA and CDR2 SNTAGT. This CDR3 is CASIPRGRNTEAFF. CDR3 bases: TGTGCCAGCATCCCCAGGGGCAGGAACACTGAAGCTTTCTTT.

This chain joins TRBV9 and TRBJ1-1; 7 bases agree with TRBD1. The CDR3 runs 15 residues. CDR1 is SGDLS, CDR2 YYNGEE, per germline. V trimming: 4 bases; J trimming: 1 base; junction bases outside the gene matches: 7. CDR3 DNA sequence: TGTGCCAGCAGCCCCTTGGACAGGAGGAACACTGAAGCTTTCTTT. Its translation: CASSPLDRRNTEAFF.

J is TRBJ1-5 and V is TRBV7-2; 8 bases match TRBD1. After removal of 5 bases from V and 3 bases from J, the junction contained 3 bases not matched to a gene. The germline V gene encodes CDR1 SGHTA and CDR2 FQGNSA. This CDR3 comprises 14 residues. The CDR3 protein is CASSPTGANQPQHF. DNA for the CDR3: TGTGCCAGCAGCCCGACAGGGGCCAATCAGCCCCAGCATTTT. The complete variable domain, with remaining parts taken from reference TRBV7-2 and TRBJ1-5, reads GAGVSQSPSNKVTEKGKDVELRCDPISGHTALYWYRQSLGQGLEFLIYFQGNSAPDKSGLPSDRFSAERTGGSVSTLTIQRTQQEDSAVYLCASSPTGANQPQHFGDGTRLSIL.

The CDR3 here is CASSQEALSPLHF. As DNA, the CDR3 is TGTGCCAGCAGCCAAGAAGCCCTTTCACCCCTCCACTTT. The chain recombines TRBV14 with TRBJ1-6, with D unclear. V gave up 0 bases and J gave up 9 bases, with 6 bases separating them. Germline CDR1 reads SGHDN; CDR2 reads FVKESK. The CDR3 covers 13 residues.

The chain uses TRBV6-1 and TRBJ2-7, with TRBD2 as a possible D gene (6 bases). Germline V gene data show CDR1 as MNHNS and CDR2 as SASEGT. Trimming stripped 4 bases from V and 5 bases from J, with 9 bases between. This CDR3 spans 12 amino acids. The CDR3 DNA follows: TGTGCCAGCAGTGGGCTAGCGCACGAGCAGTACTTC. Its protein is CASSGLAHEQYF.

This chain uses TRBV9 with TRBJ2-2, with 8 bases lining up with TRBD2. This CDR3 contains 15 residues. From germline, CDR1 is SGDLS and CDR2 YYNGEE. V lost 3 bases to trimming and J lost 1 base; unmatched junction nucleotides: 2. CDR3 nucleotides: TGTGCCAGCAGCGCCAGCGGGGGGAACACCGGGGAGCTGTTTTTT. This translates into CASSASGGNTGELFF.

The sample holds one count of this clone. V usage is TRBV19 and J usage is TRBJ1-3; D uncertain. Trimming left V 7 bases short and J 0 bases short, with 16 bases between. In germline, CDR1 is LNHDA, CDR2 SQIVND (reference sequence). The CDR3 has 16 amino acids. The CDR3 loop is CASISKVGTSGNTIYF. DNA of the CDR3: TGTGCCAGTATAAGCAAAGTCGGTACCTCTGGAAACACCATATATTTT.